This TCR beta chain was captured in a study of T cells after yellow fever vaccination. Germline V lookup: CDR1 MDHEN, CDR2 SYDVKM. Trimming removed 8 bases at V and 6 bases at J, with 14 bases between. CDR3 length equals 13 residues. TCRdb called the 5' RACE reads again in MiXCR, with one record for every CDR3 protein. The table records under 600,000 distinct CDR3 sequences, approximately 13% of them present only once. This TCR derives from a man aged 25 to 40 who received the YFV17D yellow fever vaccine. This chain joins TRBV28 and TRBJ2-1; D might be TRBD1 (6 bases). Sequences were derived from PBMCs, sampled on the day of the yellow fever booster vaccination. Written as DNA, the CDR3 is TGTGCCAGCTCTCGGGACACCTTCAATGAGCAGTTCTTC. This translates into CASSRDTFNEQFF.